This T cell receptor (beta chain) stems from a study of vaccination effects on CD4 cells after COVID-19. Turning to the study itself: Sequencing followed a ViraFEST assay step that expanded antigen-specific CD4+ T cells with viral peptide pools. After the second dose, samples were taken at median day 72. General observations from the study: Few convalescent patients and no early post-infection timepoints were included in the study.

Isolation of CD4+ T cells took place after approximately ten days of culture. Two doses of BNT162b2 or mRNA-1273 vaccine were administered to participants. Comment on this clone: Its matching antigen is unknown.

TCRdb keeps only in-frame clones here, not all; method: immunoSEQ multiplex PCR. There are tens of thousands of clones in the sample; more than 60% occur only once, and 2% to 3% lies in the top ten. Trimming cost V 2 bases and J 4 bases, with 15 bases left between them. The CDR3 has 16 amino acids. Germline lookup yields CDR1 SGDLS and CDR2 YYNGEE. This chain uses TRBV9 with TRBJ2-2; D gene ambiguous. The starting material was CD4+ T cells from PBMCs cultured without peptide, obtained after COVID-19 vaccination. This receptor was identified in a human donor who received a COVID-19 vaccine. CDR3 DNA: TGTGCCAGCAGCGTCGGACGGCCGGATCTCACCGGGGAGCTGTTTTTT. Translated, it gives CASSVGRPDLTGELFF.